The rows below give T cell receptor beta chains drawn from one sample of a study of identical twins. TCRdb ran MiXCR on the 5' RACE reads and lists one entry per CDR3 protein. The repertoire holds roughly 290,000 distinct CDR3 sequences, about 8% seen once, with less than 2.5% in the top ten. This same sample was also taken into another study, of yellow fever vaccine responses in identical twins.

The source material was memory (CD45RO+) T cells sorted from blood. The receptor set was obtained from a woman aged 18 to 35 in good health. Each CDR3 is given with its conserved first and last residue. A D gene is named only where the DNA matches it firmly. Size is omitted from some rows. Given values are once, few, many or a class for expanded clones.

NA	TRBV29-1	TRBJ1-1	many	TGCAGCGTTGTATCAGGCAACACTGAAGCTTTCTTT	CSVVSGNTEAFF
NA	TRBV7-8	TRBJ2-7	many	TGTGCCAGCATTGAAAACCTCCAGGGCGAGCAGTACTTC	CASIENLQGEQYF
NA	TRBV18	TRBJ2-1	NA	TGTGCCAGCTCACCAAGGGTGTCGAGCTCCTACAATGAGCAGTTCTTC	CASSPRVSSSYNEQFF
TRBD1	TRBV7-8	TRBJ1-5	few	TGTGCCAGCAGCAAAGAACAGGGGTATAGCAATCAGCCCCAGCATTTT	CASSKEQGYSNQPQHF
NA	TRBV6-1	TRBJ1-1	few	TGTGCCAGCAGTGCCGCCGACCCGTCACGGGCTTTCTTT	CASSAADPSRAFF
NA	TRBV12-3/TRBV12-4	TRBJ2-3	many	TGTGCCAGCAGTTTCGGAGGGACAGATACGCAGTATTTT	CASSFGGTDTQYF
NA	TRBV3-1	TRBJ1-1	NA	TGTGCCAGCAGCCAAGATAGCGGGGAAATAGCGAACACTGAAGCTTTCTTT	CASSQDSGEIANTEAFF
NA	TRBV4-1	TRBJ1-3	NA	TGCGCCAGCAGCCAAGGGGTTATTCGCGCCGTCTCTGGAAACACCATATATTTT	CASSQGVIRAVSGNTIYF
TRBD1	TRBV12-3/TRBV12-4	TRBJ1-6	many	TGTGCCAGCGGGTTAGACAGGGTAGGGTCACCCCTCCACTTT	CASGLDRVGSPLHF
TRBD1	TRBV6-1	TRBJ2-2	many	TGTGCCAGCAGTCCGACGGGACAGTCCCACACCGGGGAGCTGTTTTTT	CASSPTGQSHTGELFF
NA	TRBV20-1	TRBJ1-1	many	TGCAGTTTAGGAGACAGTGCCCACGGAGCTTTCTTT	CSLGDSAHGAFF
NA	TRBV4-1	TRBJ2-6	many	TGCGCCAGCAGCCAAGAGCAGAGATCCTCTGGGGCCAACGTCCTGACTTTC	CASSQEQRSSGANVLTF
NA	TRBV20-1	TRBJ2-1	many	TGCAGTGCCTGTGGGGGCCTAAACAATGAGCAGTTCTTC	CSACGGLNNEQFF
NA	TRBV20-1	TRBJ1-2	few	TGCAGTGCTATTCAGGGCCACCGTGACTACACCTTC	CSAIQGHRDYTF
TRBD2	TRBV11-2	TRBJ2-6	few	TGTGCCAGCAGCTTACCCCTCCTAGCGGGGGGGCCTGGGGCCAACGTCCTGACTTTC	CASSLPLLAGGPGANVLTF
TRBD1	TRBV6-1	TRBJ2-3	few	TGTGCCAGCAGAAACAGGGGGTCACACACAGATACGCAGTATTTT	CASRNRGSHTDTQYF
TRBD1	TRBV9	TRBJ2-1	NA	TGTGCCAGCAGCCCCCGTCCCGGGACAGGCTACAATGAGCAGTTCTTC	CASSPRPGTGYNEQFF
NA	TRBV27	TRBJ1-6	many	TGTGCCAGCAGTCGGGAAGGGGATAATTCACCCCTCCACTTT	CASSREGDNSPLHF
NA	TRBV3-1	TRBJ2-5	NA	TGTGCCAGCAGCCAAGTAAGCGAGACCCAGTACTTC	CASSQVSETQYF
NA	TRBV29-1	TRBJ2-5	many	TGCAGCGTCCGGGACCCCAGGGAAAAGACCCAGTACTTC	CSVRDPREKTQYF
NA	TRBV6-2/TRBV6-3	TRBJ2-6	NA	TGTGCCAGCAGGCCTCGGACAGCACAACATGGTGGGGCCAACGTCCTGACTTTC	CASRPRTAQHGGANVLTF
NA	TRBV12-3/TRBV12-4	TRBJ1-5	many	TGTGCCAGCAGTTCACGGGGGGGTCAGCCCCAGCATTTT	CASSSRGGQPQHF
TRBD2	TRBV14	TRBJ2-5	few	TGTGCCAGCAGCCCTTGGACTAGCGGGAGACGGGAGACCCAGTACTTC	CASSPWTSGRRETQYF
NA	TRBV2	TRBJ1-1	NA	TGTGCCAGCAGTGAACAGGGAGGTGAAGCTTTCTTT	CASSEQGGEAFF